This T cell receptor beta chain comes out of a study of Ad26.COV2.S vaccination and SARS-CoV-2 variants. Across the whole study: Ad26.COV2.S, an intramuscular injection, was given once or twice 56 days apart.

CDR1 and CDR2 from the germline V gene are MNHEY and SVGAGI. The CDR3 covers 15 residues. Between the trimmed V and J ends, which lost 4 bases and 4 bases, there was a span of 17 bases. Points from the study as a whole: Using TCR breadth and depth analyses may have led to underestimated total T cell responses. Reported findings describe substantial breadth in spike-specific CD8+ and CD4+ T cell responses following vaccination.

Note on this clone: Its antigen is undetermined.

Treatment specified: some 20 received Ad26.COV2.S at low or high dose, single or two shots; roughly 5 received placebo; per-sample allocation not given. The study sampled participants on day 63 after the first vaccine or placebo injection. In Boston, an adult donor aged 18-55 years took part. Generated by immunoSEQ multiplex PCR, the TCRdb table keeps only in-frame clones and is missing some. The sample has 440,000 or so clones, roughly nine tenths seen once; the top ten hold 1.5% to 2%. The sequences come from peripheral blood, collected in a trial of Ad26.COV2.S vaccine versus placebo. V gene TRBV6-5 combines with J gene TRBJ2-7; a possible D gene is TRBD1 (5 bases). The TCR was taken from a person between 18 and 60 years old who received the Ad26.COV2.S COVID-19 vaccine or a placebo. In DNA, the CDR3 is TGTGCCAGCAGTTCCTCGTTGGCAGGGCCTTACGAGCAGTACTTC. This translates into CASSSSLAGPYEQYF.